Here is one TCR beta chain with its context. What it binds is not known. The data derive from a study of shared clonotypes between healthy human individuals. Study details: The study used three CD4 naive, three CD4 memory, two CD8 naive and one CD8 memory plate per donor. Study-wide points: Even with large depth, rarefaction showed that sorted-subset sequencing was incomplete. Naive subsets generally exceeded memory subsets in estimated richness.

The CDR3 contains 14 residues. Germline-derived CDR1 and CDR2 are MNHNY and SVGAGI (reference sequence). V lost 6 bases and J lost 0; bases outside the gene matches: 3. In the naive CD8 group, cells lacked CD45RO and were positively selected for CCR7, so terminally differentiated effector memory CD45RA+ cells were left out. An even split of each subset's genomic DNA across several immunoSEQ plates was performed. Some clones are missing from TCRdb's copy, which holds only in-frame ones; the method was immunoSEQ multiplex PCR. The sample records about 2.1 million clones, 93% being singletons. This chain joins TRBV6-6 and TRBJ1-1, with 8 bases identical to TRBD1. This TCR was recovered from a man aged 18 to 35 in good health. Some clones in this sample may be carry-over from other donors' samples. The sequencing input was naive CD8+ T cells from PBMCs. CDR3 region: CASSPTGVNTEAFF. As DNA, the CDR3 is TGTGCCAGCAGCCCGACAGGGGTGAACACTGAAGCTTTCTTT.